This T cell receptor beta chain comes out of a study of vaccination and CD4 T cells after COVID-19. At the level of the study: Cultures that served as controls received a CEFX pool, an HIV-1 Nef pool, or no peptide. The study, taken as a whole, reports: The rise in median SARS-CoV-2-reactive clonotypes, from around 19 to 38, was not significant.

J lost 4 bases, V lost 0 bases, and 2 bases had no gene match. The CDR3 totals 14 residues. Germline V gives CDR1 ENHRY, CDR2 SYGVKD. Comments on this clonotype: The antigen is undetermined.

With the Oncomine TCR Beta short-read assay, DNA from cultured CD4+ T cells was sequenced. TCRdb reprocessed the PCR reads with MiXCR, giving one entry per CDR3 protein. This sample has tens of thousands of distinct CDR3 sequences; about 35% occur once, and the top ten carry approximately 9%. Sample time point: late sampling 161 to 241 days after vaccination in a few convalescent patients. As to treatment: approximately 11-day PBMC culture with coronavirus spike peptide pools or control peptides (ViraFEST assay). The clonotype originates from a human donor who had recovered from COVID-19. The chain links TRBV10-3 to TRBJ2-7; 8 nucleotides line up with TRBD1. The specimen was CD4+ T cells from blood, cultured in vitro, collected about 7 months after SARS-CoV-2 vaccination. This chain's CDR3 is CAISESTGVYEQYF. CDR3 bases: TGTGCCATCAGTGAGTCGACAGGGGTTTACGAGCAGTACTTC.